The clone carrying this T cell receptor beta chain has more than one count but fewer than ten. The antigen is unknown. Collected material from alopecia areata patients comprised lesional scalp punch biopsies and peripheral blood. The data were obtained in a study of CD8+ T cells in alopecia areata. Overall study context: Treatment of the treated patients consisted of oral tofacitinib, 5 to 10 mg twice daily.

Whole-study results and caveats: TCR sharing across patients was less clear than in mice, possibly HLA-related.

This CDR3 spans 14 amino acids. V lost 8 bases and J lost 3; bases outside the gene matches: 5. The V gene's germline CDR1 is MNHNS and CDR2 SASEGT. It was cDNA, reverse transcribed from extracted RNA, that served as the sequencing template. Some clones are missing from TCRdb's copy, which holds only in-frame ones; the method was immunoSEQ multiplex PCR. The table shows roughly 170,000 clones, with over 50% occurring only once. The chain uses TRBV6-1 and TRBJ2-2; 8 nucleotides agree with TRBD2. This TCR came from a human donor with alopecia areata. Here the sequenced sample was CD4+ T cells sorted from blood, taken at week 0. CDR3 protein: CASRGGSHTGELFF. CDR3 sequence (DNA): TGTGCCAGCCGGGGGGGGAGTCACACCGGGGAGCTGTTTTTT.